Listed here are 28 T cell receptor beta chains from one sample, sequenced in a study of CD8+CD57+ T cells in acquired aplastic anemia. Whoever was chosen for sequencing had shown CD8+CD57+ cell expansion by flow cytometry. TCR beta VDJ and CDR3 profiling used genomic DNA as template. One entry per CDR3 protein, called by TCRdb with MiXCR from the reads. The sample gives around 150,000 distinct CDR3 sequences, 45% to 50% of which show up once; roughly 30% is in the top ten. Sequencing was carried out using sorted CD4+, CD8+, or CD8+CD57+ T cells (not recorded which) from PBMCs. These receptors all stem from a human donor with aplastic anemia.

The CDR3 protein is CASSSSSGVPQHF. The CDR3 nucleotides read TGTGCCAGCAGTTCGTCGAGCGGTGTGCCCCAGCATTTT. V usage is TRBV2 and J usage is TRBJ1-5; D unresolved. The CDR3 consists of 13 residues. V lost 5 bases, J lost 9 bases, and 14 bases lay in between. Germline CDR1 is SNHLY and CDR2 is FYNNEI.

Ten or more counts support this clonotype. This CDR3 is CATNRRVLETQYF. The CDR3 region has the DNA TGTGCCACCAATCGACGGGTTTTAGAGACCCAGTACTTC. This chain joins TRBV24-1 and TRBJ2-5; D ambiguous. Germline assignment: CDR1 KGHDR and CDR2 SFDVKD. The CDR3 extends over 13 amino acids. With 8 bases removed from V and 4 bases from J, the gap between germline ends came to 13 bases.

For this clonotype: A clone one base away is much larger, so this may be a read error. CDR3 nucleotide sequence: TGTGCCAGCAGCTACCAGGGGCCCTACGAGCAGTACTTC. Its translation: CASSYQGPYEQYF. The gene calls are TRBV13 and TRBJ2-7, with D possibly matching TRBD1 (6 bases). CDR1 is PRHDT and CDR2 is FYEKMQ in the germline V gene (reference sequence). V lost 4 bases and J 2 bases, leaving 9 bases between the germline ends. The CDR3 loop spans 13 amino acids.

This sequence joins TRBV6-1 and TRBJ1-1, with D perhaps TRBD1 (6 bases). The CDR3 consists of 14 residues. V lost 4 bases and J 4 bases, leaving 13 bases between the germline ends. The germline gives CDR1 MNHNS, CDR2 SASEGT. The CDR3: CASSAQQGGTEAFF. The CDR3, as DNA: TGTGCCAGCAGTGCCCAACAGGGAGGCACTGAAGCTTTCTTT.

To note about this clonotype: A much larger clone differs by one base, so this may be a read error. This chain links TRBV3-1 with TRBJ1-2; D remains unclear. CDR1 is LGHDT and CDR2 is YNNKEL in the germline V gene (reference sequence). The CDR3 is 12 residues long. CDR3 DNA: TGTGCCAGCGGCCAATTTAACTATGGCTACACCTTC. Amino acid sequence: CASGQFNYGYTF.

V usage is TRBV28 and J usage is TRBJ2-7; no definite D call. Trimming took 7 bases from V and 3 from J, leaving 19 bases between them. The CDR3 length is 15 residues. Germline V CDR1 and CDR2: MDHEN, SYDVKM. The CDR3 is CASIFESAPLYEQYF. CDR3 bases: TGTGCCAGCATTTTTGAGTCGGCACCTCTCTACGAGCAGTACTTC.

J is TRBJ2-7 and V is TRBV7-2, with TRBD2 identical over 7 bases. Germline lookup yields CDR1 SGHTA and CDR2 FQGNSA. The CDR3 totals 14 residues. V lost 3 bases and J lost 4; bases outside the gene matches: 6. The DNA for the CDR3 is TGTGCCAGCAGCTTGGAGCGGGGCTTATACGAGCAGTACTTC. It encodes CASSLERGLYEQYF.

This clonotype was seen many times. CDR3 sequence: CASSSRILLPPDTQYF. For the CDR3, the DNA is TGTGCCAGCAGCTCGAGGATACTCCTGCCCCCAGATACGCAGTATTTT. The chain joins TRBV11-2 to TRBJ2-3; D remains unclear. Trimming removed 4 bases at V and 4 bases at J, with 18 bases between. This CDR3 spans 16 amino acids. CDR1 SGHAT and CDR2 FQNNGV come from the germline V gene. Full variable domain (missing parts from reference TRBV11-2 and TRBJ2-3): EAGVAQSPRYKIIEKRQSVAFWCNPISGHATLYWYQQILGQGPKLLIQFQNNGVVDDSQLPKDRFSAERLKGVDSTLKIQPAKLEDSAVYLCASSSRILLPPDTQYFGPGTRLTVL.

This clonotype was counted many times. The CDR3 protein is CASSLNDPAGEKLFF. The CDR3 coding sequence is TGTGCCAGCAGCTTGAACGACCCGGCCGGTGAAAAACTGTTTTTT. The V and J genes are TRBV5-8 and TRBJ1-4; D remains unclear. CDR1 is SGHTS and CDR2 is YDEGEE in the germline V gene. The V gene lost 1 base and the J gene lost 7 bases, with 14 bases spanning the gap. The CDR3 loop spans 15 amino acids. Complete variable domain (other parts from reference TRBV5-8 and TRBJ1-4): EAGVTQSPTHLIKTRGQQATLRCSPISGHTSVYWYQQALGLGLQFLLWYDEGEERNRGNFPPRFSGRQFPNYSSELNVNALELEDSALYLCASSLNDPAGEKLFFGSGTQLSVL.

The V and J genes are TRBV29-1 and TRBJ1-4; the match to TRBD1 covers 8 bases. The V gene's germline CDR1 is SQVTM and CDR2 ANQGSEA. The V gene end was trimmed by 6 bases and the J gene end by 7 bases; junction bases not matched to a gene: 7. This CDR3 spans 13 amino acids. As DNA, the CDR3 is TGCAGCGTGGCGGCCAGGGGGCGTGAAAAACTGTTTTTT. Translating gives CSVAARGREKLFF.

This clonotype was seen repeatedly, ten times or more. The CDR3 sequence: CATSDLESSGANVLTF. The CDR3 DNA sequence: TGTGCCACCAGTGATTTGGAAAGCTCTGGGGCCAACGTCCTGACTTTC. The chain employs TRBV24-1 and TRBJ2-6; no clear D gene. Deletions cut 0 bases from V and 0 bases from J, with 5 bases between. The CDR3 covers 16 residues. CDR1 is KGHDR, CDR2 SFDVKD, per germline.

This clonotype has a count of ten or more. The chain joins TRBV4-1 to TRBJ1-1, with no clear D. CDR3 length: 15 residues. V was shortened by 2 bases and J by 4 bases, with 14 bases between the two germline ends. Germline-derived CDR1 and CDR2 are MGHRA and YSYEKL. CDR3 sequence: CASSQRSSGGTEAFF. CDR3 in DNA: TGCGCCAGCAGCCAACGTAGTTCGGGAGGCACTGAAGCTTTCTTT.

J is TRBJ2-1 and V is TRBV7-8, with D perhaps TRBD1 or TRBD2 (5 bases each). Per the germline V gene, CDR1 is SGHVS and CDR2 is FQNEAQ. CDR3 length: 13 residues. V lost 5 bases and J 10 bases, leaving 15 bases between the germline ends. CDR3 DNA sequence: TGTGCCAGCAGCCCCGGGGCGGTTGGGGAGCAGTTCTTC. It codes for CASSPGAVGEQFF.

This clonotype was counted only a few times. The chain uses TRBV2 and TRBJ1-6; weak D call: TRBD1 (5 bases). Between the trimmed V and J ends, which lost 4 bases and 13 bases, there was a span of 17 bases. There are 14 residues in the CDR3. The germline gives CDR1 SNHLY, CDR2 FYNNEI. The DNA for the CDR3 is TGTGCCAGCAGTGCCGGGACGACCGGAAGTCCCCTCCACTTT. The encoded protein is CASSAGTTGSPLHF.

Here the CDR3 reads CSATVRVGEQYF. The CDR3 nucleotides are TGCAGTGCCACCGTGCGGGTCGGGGAGCAGTACTTC. This sequence joins TRBV20-1 and TRBJ2-7; TRBD2 is a possible D gene (5 bases). V shed 6 bases and J shed 7 bases, with 16 bases lying between them. This CDR3 spans 12 amino acids. Germline loops: CDR1 DFQATT, CDR2 SNEGSKA (reference sequence).

A few counts support this clonotype. The V call is TRBV2, the J call TRBJ1-6; D not resolved. Trimming cost V 5 bases and J 8 bases, with 10 bases left between them. In germline, CDR1 is SNHLY, CDR2 FYNNEI. The CDR3 extends over 13 amino acids. The CDR3 is CASSPSNDSPLHF. DNA of the CDR3: TGTGCCAGCAGTCCATCTAACGATTCACCCCTCCACTTT.

The chain combines TRBV24-1 with TRBJ2-3; D not certain. CDR3 length: 15 residues. V gave up 0 bases and J gave up 2 bases, with 8 bases separating them. Germline V gene sequence: CDR1 KGHDR, CDR2 SFDVKD. The CDR3: CATSDLWRNTDTQYF. The DNA for the CDR3 is TGTGCCACCAGTGATTTGTGGCGGAACACAGATACGCAGTATTTT.

This chain connects TRBV7-2 to TRBJ1-2, with D tentatively TRBD1 (6 bases). The CDR3 extends over 14 amino acids. Deletions cut 3 bases from V and 3 bases from J, with 11 bases between. In germline, CDR1 is SGHTA, CDR2 FQGNSA. This CDR3 is CASSLAQGYYGYTF. CDR3 sequence (DNA): TGTGCCAGCAGCTTGGCACAGGGTTACTATGGCTACACCTTC.

This clonotype was seen ten or more times. The rearrangement uses TRBV6-1 and TRBJ2-5; D not resolved. V shed 7 bases and J shed 1 base, with 1 base lying between them. CDR1 and CDR2 (germline): MNHNS, SASEGT. The CDR3 has 10 residues. CDR3 nucleotide sequence: TGTGCCAGCATCCAAGAGACCCAGTACTTC. As protein: CASIQETQYF.

The V call is TRBV5-1, the J call TRBJ2-1; possibly TRBD2 for D (5 bases). V was cut by 7 bases and J by 6 bases, with 20 bases left in between. Germline CDR1 is SGHRS and CDR2 is YFSETQ. The CDR3 loop spans 15 amino acids. In DNA form, the CDR3 reads TGCGCCAGCGCCCCGGGTGTGGGTCGGGGCAATGAGCAGTTCTTC. Protein sequence: CASAPGVGRGNEQFF.

The CDR3 DNA reads as TGCGCCAGCAGCTTTAGGGAGGGGCTGAACACTGAAGCTTTCTTT. Translated, it gives CASSFREGLNTEAFF. The chain combines TRBV5-1 with TRBJ1-1; possible D gene TRBD1, 5 bases. Germline CDR1 reads SGHRS; CDR2 reads YFSETQ. Trimming cost V 2 bases and J 0 bases, with 11 bases left between them. The CDR3 has 15 residues.

This clonotype was observed a few times. The rearrangement joins TRBV14 to TRBJ1-2; the D gene is possibly TRBD1 (6 bases). The CDR3 extends over 16 amino acids. The germline V gene encodes CDR1 SGHDN and CDR2 FVKESK. Trimming stripped 2 bases from V and 8 bases from J, with 21 bases between. The DNA of the CDR3 is TGTGCCAGCAGCCAAATCCAGGGGAAATTGGTACAGGGCTACACCTTC. Amino acid sequence: CASSQIQGKLVQGYTF.

This clonotype was recorded at least ten times. V gene TRBV29-1 combines with J gene TRBJ2-2; D is undetermined. CDR3 length: 15 amino acids. The V gene lost 0 bases and the J gene lost 2 bases, with 10 bases spanning the gap. The germline gives CDR1 SQVTM, CDR2 ANQGSEA. CDR3 in DNA: TGCAGCGTTGAAGATCAATGGGGTAACACCGGGGAGCTGTTTTTT. Translated: CSVEDQWGNTGELFF.

This clonotype showed up many times. This chain uses TRBV11-2 with TRBJ2-7; D tentatively fits TRBD1 or TRBD2 (5 bases each). The CDR3 spans 15 residues. Per germline, CDR1 SGHAT and CDR2 FQNNGV. The V gene lost 3 bases and the J gene lost 7 bases, with 19 bases spanning the gap. CDR3: CASSFDIGGRYEQYF. CDR3 sequence (DNA): TGTGCCAGCAGCTTCGATATTGGGGGACGCTATGAGCAGTACTTC.

This clonotype appeared many times. V is TRBV10-3 and J is TRBJ1-2; a possible D gene is TRBD1 (5 bases). Germline CDR1 and CDR2: ENHRY and SYGVKD. Trimming took off 3 bases at V and 0 bases at J, with 17 bases between the two ends. This CDR3 has 17 residues. CDR3 sequence reads: CAISESGRQRANYGYTF. The CDR3 DNA reads as TGTGCCATCAGTGAATCAGGTAGACAGAGAGCTAACTATGGCTACACCTTC.

The chain couples TRBV10-1 to TRBJ2-1; 7 nucleotides match TRBD2. The V gene end was trimmed by 3 bases and the J gene end by 5 bases; junction bases not matched to a gene: 10. The CDR3 runs 16 residues. The germline CDR1 and CDR2 sequences are WNHNN and SYGVQD (reference sequence). The CDR3 loop is CASSELASTRDNEQFF. CDR3 DNA sequence: TGCGCCAGCAGTGAACTAGCGTCGACTAGGGACAATGAGCAGTTCTTC.

The chain employs TRBV2 and TRBJ2-5; D is perhaps TRBD1 (5 bases). Germline V gene data show CDR1 as SNHLY and CDR2 as FYNNEI. This CDR3 has 13 amino acids. The ends were cut back, 3 bases at V and 1 base at J, with 6 bases in the middle. In DNA, the CDR3 is TGTGCCAGCAGTGATGGGGCCCAAGAGACCCAGTACTTC. It yields the protein CASSDGAQETQYF.

A few counts support this clonotype. CDR3 in amino acids: CAIRSDNSPLHF. In DNA form, the CDR3 reads TGTGCCATCAGGTCCGATAATTCACCCCTCCACTTT. The chain couples TRBV10-3 to TRBJ1-6; unclear D gene. This CDR3 comprises 12 residues. Trimming removed 6 bases at V and 5 bases at J, with 5 bases between. The germline V gene encodes CDR1 ENHRY and CDR2 SYGVKD.